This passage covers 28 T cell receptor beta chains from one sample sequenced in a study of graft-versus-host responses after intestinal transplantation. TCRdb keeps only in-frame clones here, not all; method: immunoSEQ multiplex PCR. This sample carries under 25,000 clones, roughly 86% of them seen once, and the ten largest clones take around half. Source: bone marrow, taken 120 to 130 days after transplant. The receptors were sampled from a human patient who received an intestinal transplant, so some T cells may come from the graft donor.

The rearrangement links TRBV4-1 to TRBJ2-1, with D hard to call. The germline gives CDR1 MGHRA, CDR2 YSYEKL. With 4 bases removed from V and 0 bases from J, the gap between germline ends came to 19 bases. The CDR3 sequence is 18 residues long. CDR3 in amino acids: CASSPTQRAASSYNEQFF. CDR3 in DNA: TGCGCCAGCAGCCCCACCCAACGGGCCGCGAGCTCCTACAATGAGCAGTTCTTC.

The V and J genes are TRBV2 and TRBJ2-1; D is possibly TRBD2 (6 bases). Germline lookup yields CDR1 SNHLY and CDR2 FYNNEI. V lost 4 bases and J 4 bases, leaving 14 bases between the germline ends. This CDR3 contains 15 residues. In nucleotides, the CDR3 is TGTGCCAGCAGTGGCGGGACTGGTGTTTACAATGAGCAGTTCTTC. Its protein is CASSGGTGVYNEQFF.

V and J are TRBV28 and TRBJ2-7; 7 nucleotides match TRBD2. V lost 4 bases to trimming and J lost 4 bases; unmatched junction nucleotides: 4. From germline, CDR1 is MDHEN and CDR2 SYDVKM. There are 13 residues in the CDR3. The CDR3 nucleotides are TGTGCCAGCAGTTCGCACGGGGGGTACGAGCAGTACTTC. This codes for CASSSHGGYEQYF.

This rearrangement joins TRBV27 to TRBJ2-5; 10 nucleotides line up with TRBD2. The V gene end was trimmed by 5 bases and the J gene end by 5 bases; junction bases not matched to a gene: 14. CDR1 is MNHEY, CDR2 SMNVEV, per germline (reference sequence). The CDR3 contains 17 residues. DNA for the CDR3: TGTGCCAGCAGTCCCCGGAGGCTAGCGGGAGTCGGGGAGACCCAGTACTTC. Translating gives CASSPRRLAGVGETQYF.

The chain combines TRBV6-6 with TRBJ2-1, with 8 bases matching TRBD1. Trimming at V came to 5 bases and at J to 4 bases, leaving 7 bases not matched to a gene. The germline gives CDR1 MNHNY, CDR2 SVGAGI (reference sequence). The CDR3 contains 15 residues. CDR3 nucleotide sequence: TGTGCCAGCAGTACTGGACAGGGAATTTACAATGAGCAGTTCTTC. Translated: CASSTGQGIYNEQFF.

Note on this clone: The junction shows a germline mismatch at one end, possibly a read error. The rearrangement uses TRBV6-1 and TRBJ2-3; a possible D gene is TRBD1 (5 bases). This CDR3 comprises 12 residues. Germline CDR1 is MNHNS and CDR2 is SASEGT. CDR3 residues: CASREGVDTQYF. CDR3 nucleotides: TGTGCCAGCAGGGAAGGGGTAGATACGCAGTATTTT.

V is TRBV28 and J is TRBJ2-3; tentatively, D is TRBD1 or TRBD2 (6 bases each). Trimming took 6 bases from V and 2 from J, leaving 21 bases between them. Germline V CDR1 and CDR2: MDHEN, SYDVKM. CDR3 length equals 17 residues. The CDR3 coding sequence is TGTGCCAGCAGCCTCCCGGACGGGGGCAAAGACACAGATACGCAGTATTTT. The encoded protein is CASSLPDGGKDTDTQYF.

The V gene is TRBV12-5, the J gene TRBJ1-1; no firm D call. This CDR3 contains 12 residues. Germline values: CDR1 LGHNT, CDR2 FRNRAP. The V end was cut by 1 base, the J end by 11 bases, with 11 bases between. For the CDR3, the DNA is TGTGCTAGTGGTTTGGCGGTAGCGTGGGCTTTCTTT. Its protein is CASGLAVAWAFF.

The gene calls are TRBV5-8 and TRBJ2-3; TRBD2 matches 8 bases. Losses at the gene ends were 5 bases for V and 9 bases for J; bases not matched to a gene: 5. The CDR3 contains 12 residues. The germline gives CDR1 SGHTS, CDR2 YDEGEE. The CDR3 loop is CASRTSALTQYF. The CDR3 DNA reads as TGTGCCAGCAGGACTAGCGCCTTAACGCAGTATTTT.

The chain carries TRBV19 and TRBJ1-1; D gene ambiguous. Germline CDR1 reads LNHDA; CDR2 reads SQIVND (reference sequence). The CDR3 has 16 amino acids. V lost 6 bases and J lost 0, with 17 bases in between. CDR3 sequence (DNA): TGTGCCAGTAGGAATTTAAAACGGATATTGAACACTGAAGCTTTCTTT. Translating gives CASRNLKRILNTEAFF.

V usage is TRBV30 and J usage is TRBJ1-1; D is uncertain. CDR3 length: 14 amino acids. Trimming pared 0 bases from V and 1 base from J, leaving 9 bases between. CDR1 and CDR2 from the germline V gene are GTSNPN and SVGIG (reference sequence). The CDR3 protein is CAWSVRAPNTEAFF. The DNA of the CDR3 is TGTGCCTGGAGTGTACGGGCCCCGAACACTGAAGCTTTCTTT.

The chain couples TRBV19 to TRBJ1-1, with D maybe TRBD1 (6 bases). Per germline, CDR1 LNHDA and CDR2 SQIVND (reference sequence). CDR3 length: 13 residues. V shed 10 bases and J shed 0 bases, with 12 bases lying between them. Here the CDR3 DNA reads TGTGCCACTCAGGACAGATTGAACACTGAAGCTTTCTTT. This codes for CATQDRLNTEAFF.

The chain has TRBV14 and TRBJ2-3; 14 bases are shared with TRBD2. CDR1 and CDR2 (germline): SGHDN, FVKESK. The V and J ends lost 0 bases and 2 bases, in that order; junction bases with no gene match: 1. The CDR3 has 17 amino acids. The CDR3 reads CASSQETSGRATDTQYF. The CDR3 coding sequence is TGTGCCAGCAGCCAAGAGACTAGCGGGAGGGCCACAGATACGCAGTATTTT.

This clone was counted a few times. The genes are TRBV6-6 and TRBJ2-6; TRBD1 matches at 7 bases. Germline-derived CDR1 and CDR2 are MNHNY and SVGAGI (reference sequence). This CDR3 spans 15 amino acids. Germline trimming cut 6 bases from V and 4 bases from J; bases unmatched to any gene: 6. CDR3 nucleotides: TGTGCCAGCAGCCCGACAGGGTTAGGGGCCAACGTCCTGACTTTC. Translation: CASSPTGLGANVLTF.

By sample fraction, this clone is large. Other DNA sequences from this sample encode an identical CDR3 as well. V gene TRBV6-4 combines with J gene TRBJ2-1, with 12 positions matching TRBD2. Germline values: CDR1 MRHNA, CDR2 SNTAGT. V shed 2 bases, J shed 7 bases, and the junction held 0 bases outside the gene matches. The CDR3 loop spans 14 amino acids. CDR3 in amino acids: CASSDGTSGNEQFF. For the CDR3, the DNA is TGTGCCAGCAGTGACGGGACTAGCGGGAATGAGCAGTTCTTC.

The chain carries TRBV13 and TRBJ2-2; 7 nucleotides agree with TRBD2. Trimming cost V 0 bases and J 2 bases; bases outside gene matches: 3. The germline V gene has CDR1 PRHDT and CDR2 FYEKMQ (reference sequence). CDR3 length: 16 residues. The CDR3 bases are TGTGCCAGCAGCTTAGGGCTAGCGGTCAACACCGGGGAGCTGTTTTTT. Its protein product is CASSLGLAVNTGELFF.

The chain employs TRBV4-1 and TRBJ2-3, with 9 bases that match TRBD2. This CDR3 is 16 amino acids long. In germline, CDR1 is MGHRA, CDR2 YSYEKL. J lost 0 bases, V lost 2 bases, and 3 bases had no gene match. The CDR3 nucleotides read TGCGCCAGCAGCCAAAGAACTAGCGGGAGCACAGATACGCAGTATTTT. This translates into CASSQRTSGSTDTQYF.

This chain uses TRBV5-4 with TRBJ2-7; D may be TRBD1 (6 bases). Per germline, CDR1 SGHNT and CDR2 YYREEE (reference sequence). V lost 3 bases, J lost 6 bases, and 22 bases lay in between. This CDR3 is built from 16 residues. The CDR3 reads CASSSDMAGDPSEQYF. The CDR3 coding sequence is TGTGCCAGCAGCTCAGACATGGCAGGGGACCCCTCCGAGCAGTACTTC.

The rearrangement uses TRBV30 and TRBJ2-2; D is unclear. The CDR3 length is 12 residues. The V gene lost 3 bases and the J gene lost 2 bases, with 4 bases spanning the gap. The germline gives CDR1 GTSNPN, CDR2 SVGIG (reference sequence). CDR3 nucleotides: TGTGCCTGGAGACATAACACCGGGGAGCTGTTTTTT. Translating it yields CAWRHNTGELFF. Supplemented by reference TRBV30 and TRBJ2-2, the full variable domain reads SQTIHQWPATLVQPVGSPLSLECTVEGTSNPNLYWYRQAAGRGLQLLFYSVGIGQISSEVPQNLSASRPQDRQFILSSKKLLLSDSGFYLCAWRHNTGELFFGEGSRLTVL.

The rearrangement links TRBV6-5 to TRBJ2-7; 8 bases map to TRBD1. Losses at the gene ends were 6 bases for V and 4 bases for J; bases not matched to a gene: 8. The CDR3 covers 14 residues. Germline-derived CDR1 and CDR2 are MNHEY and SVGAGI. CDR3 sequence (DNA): TGTGCCAGCAGACAGACAGGGGCCATGTACGAGCAGTACTTC. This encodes CASRQTGAMYEQYF.

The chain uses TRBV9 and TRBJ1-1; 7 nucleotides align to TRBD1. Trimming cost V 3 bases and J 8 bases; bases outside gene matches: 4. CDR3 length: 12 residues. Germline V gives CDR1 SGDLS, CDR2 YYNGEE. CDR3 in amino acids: CASSATGQEAFF. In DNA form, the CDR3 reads TGTGCCAGCAGCGCAACGGGACAGGAAGCTTTCTTT.

The CDR3 is CASSLASAGKNTEAFF. The CDR3 nucleotides are TGCGCCAGCAGCTTGGCGTCAGCGGGGAAGAACACTGAAGCTTTCTTT. V and J are TRBV5-1 and TRBJ1-1; no firm D call. The germline V gene has CDR1 SGHRS and CDR2 YFSETQ. The CDR3 spans 16 residues. Trimming pared 0 bases from V and 1 base from J, leaving 13 bases between.

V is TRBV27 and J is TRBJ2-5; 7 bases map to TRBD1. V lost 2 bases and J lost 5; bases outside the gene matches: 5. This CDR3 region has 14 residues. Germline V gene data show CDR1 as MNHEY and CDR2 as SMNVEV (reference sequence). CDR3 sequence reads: CASSLTRGYETQYF. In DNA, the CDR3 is TGTGCCAGCAGTTTAACCAGGGGGTATGAGACCCAGTACTTC.

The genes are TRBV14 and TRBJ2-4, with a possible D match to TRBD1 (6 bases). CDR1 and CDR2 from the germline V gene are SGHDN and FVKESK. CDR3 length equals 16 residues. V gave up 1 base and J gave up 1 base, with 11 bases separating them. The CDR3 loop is CASSQAHRGAKNIQYF. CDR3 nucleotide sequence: TGTGCCAGCAGCCAAGCTCATAGGGGGGCCAAAAACATTCAGTACTTC.

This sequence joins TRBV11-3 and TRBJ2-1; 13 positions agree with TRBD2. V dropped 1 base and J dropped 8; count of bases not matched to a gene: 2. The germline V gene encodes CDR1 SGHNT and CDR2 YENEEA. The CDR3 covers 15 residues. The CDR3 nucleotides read TGTGCCAGCAGCTTAGGCACTAGCGGGAGGGATGAGCAGTTCTTC. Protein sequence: CASSLGTSGRDEQFF.

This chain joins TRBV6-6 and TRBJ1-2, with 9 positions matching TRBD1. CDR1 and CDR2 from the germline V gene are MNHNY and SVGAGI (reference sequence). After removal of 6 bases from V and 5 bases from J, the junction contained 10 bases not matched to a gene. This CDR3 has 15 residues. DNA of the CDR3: TGTGCCAGCAGGCCGGACAGGGGATCTCGATATGGCTACACCTTC. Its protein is CASRPDRGSRYGYTF.

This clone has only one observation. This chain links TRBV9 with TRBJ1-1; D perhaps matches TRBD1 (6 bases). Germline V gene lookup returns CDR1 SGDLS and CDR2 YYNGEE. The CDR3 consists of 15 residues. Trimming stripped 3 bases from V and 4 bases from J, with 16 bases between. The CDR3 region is CASSATGKMGTEAFF. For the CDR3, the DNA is TGTGCCAGCAGCGCAACAGGGAAGATGGGCACTGAAGCTTTCTTT.

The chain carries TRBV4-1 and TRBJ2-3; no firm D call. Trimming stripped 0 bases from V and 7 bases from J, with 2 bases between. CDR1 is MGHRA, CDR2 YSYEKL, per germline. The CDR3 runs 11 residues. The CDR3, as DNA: TGCGCCAGCAGCCAAGAACATACGCAGTATTTT. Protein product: CASSQEHTQYF.